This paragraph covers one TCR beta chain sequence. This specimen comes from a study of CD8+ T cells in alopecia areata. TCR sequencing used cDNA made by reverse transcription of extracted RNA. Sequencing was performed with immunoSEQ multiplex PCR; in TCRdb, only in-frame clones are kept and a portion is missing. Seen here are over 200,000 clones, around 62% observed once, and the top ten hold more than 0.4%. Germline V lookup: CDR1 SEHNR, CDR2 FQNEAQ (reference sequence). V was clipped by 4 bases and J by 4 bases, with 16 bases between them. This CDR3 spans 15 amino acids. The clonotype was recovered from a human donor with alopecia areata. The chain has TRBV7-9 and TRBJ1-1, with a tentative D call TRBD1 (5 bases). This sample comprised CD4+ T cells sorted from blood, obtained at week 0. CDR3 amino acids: CASSSSGTPGTEAFF. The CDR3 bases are TGTGCCAGCAGCTCGAGCGGGACGCCGGGCACTGAAGCTTTCTTT.